A single sample is the source of the 11 T cell receptor beta chains below, sequenced in a study of identical twins. From the 5' RACE reads, TCRdb called clonotypes with MiXCR, one entry per CDR3 protein. The sample consists of 1.5 million to 2 million distinct CDR3 sequences, about 32% of them appearing once. Sequenced material: cord blood. The receptors shown here come from a newborn girl in good health.

This clonotype was seen more than once but under ten times. The chain uses TRBV5-1 and TRBJ2-7, with TRBD1 as a possible D gene (5 bases). The CDR3 contains 15 residues. The germline V gene encodes CDR1 SGHRS and CDR2 YFSETQ. The V end lost 4 bases, the J end lost 2 bases, and 16 bases lay between the germline ends. The CDR3 loop is CASSAGHLTTYEQYF. The CDR3 DNA reads TGCGCCAGCAGCGCAGGACACCTAACAACCTACGAGCAGTACTTC.

The chain carries TRBV11-2 and TRBJ1-4; D remains ambiguous. Trimming took off 5 bases at V and 2 bases at J, with 12 bases between the two ends. Germline lookup yields CDR1 SGHAT and CDR2 FQNNGV. CDR3 size: 15 residues. CDR3 coding DNA: TGTGCCAGCAGCCAAAAAGGTCTGACTAATGAAAAACTGTTTTTT. Translating gives CASSQKGLTNEKLFF.

This clonotype was recorded only once. This sequence joins TRBV15 and TRBJ2-3; D is undetermined. The CDR3 is 13 residues long. V lost 3 bases and J lost 3, with 7 bases in between. Germline V gives CDR1 LNHNV, CDR2 YYDKDF (reference sequence). The CDR3 DNA sequence: TGTGCCACCAGCAGGGACGCGACAGATACGCAGTATTTT. It translates to CATSRDATDTQYF.

This clonotype was observed a few times. The CDR3 sequence is CSAGQGLNQPQHF. For the CDR3, the DNA is TGCAGTGCGGGACAGGGACTAAATCAGCCCCAGCATTTT. V gene TRBV20-1 combines with J gene TRBJ1-5; TRBD1 matches at 9 bases. CDR3 length: 13 residues. Germline V gene sequence: CDR1 DFQATT, CDR2 SNEGSKA (reference sequence). V lost 6 bases to trimming and J lost 4 bases; unmatched junction nucleotides: 4.

The chain links TRBV6-1 to TRBJ1-1; D not resolved. The CDR3 is 12 amino acids. CDR1 and CDR2 (germline): MNHNS, SASEGT. Deletions cut 3 bases from V and 4 bases from J, with 6 bases between. The CDR3 coding sequence is TGTGCCAGCAGTGATGTTTTCACTGAAGCTTTCTTT. The encoded protein is CASSDVFTEAFF.

This clonotype occurred once. The chain is built from TRBV5-1 and TRBJ2-3; 10 bases are shared with TRBD1. Looked up from germline, CDR1 is SGHRS and CDR2 is YFSETQ. The V and J ends lost 7 bases and 4 bases, in that order; junction bases with no gene match: 6. The CDR3 runs 14 residues. CDR3 DNA sequence: TGCGCCAGCTCCGGGGACAGGGGATCAGATACGCAGTATTTT. Protein product: CASSGDRGSDTQYF.

This clonotype appeared a few times. The V and J genes are TRBV28 and TRBJ2-3; D ambiguous. Germline-derived CDR1 and CDR2 are MDHEN and SYDVKM. V lost 3 bases and J lost 2, with 12 bases in between. The CDR3 length is 15 residues. As DNA, the CDR3 is TGTGCCAGCAGTTTGACCACGACACACACAGATACGCAGTATTTT. This sequence encodes CASSLTTTHTDTQYF.

This clonotype was seen a handful of times. The rearrangement uses TRBV9 and TRBJ2-1; D may be TRBD2 (6 bases). V lost 0 bases and J lost 0, with 10 bases in between. The CDR3 totals 16 residues. Germline-derived CDR1 and CDR2 are SGDLS and YYNGEE. The CDR3 coding sequence is TGTGCCAGCAGCGTAGCCGGGGGTCCCTCCTACAATGAGCAGTTCTTC. This gives the protein CASSVAGGPSYNEQFF.

This clonotype was observed a few times. This sequence joins TRBV24-1 and TRBJ2-3; 16 nucleotides agree with TRBD2. CDR1 KGHDR and CDR2 SFDVKD come from the germline V gene. The J segment lost 3 bases and the V segment lost 3 bases, leaving 11 bases of the junction unmatched. This CDR3 comprises 20 residues. The CDR3 DNA follows: TGTGCCACCAGTGATCCACAACACCCGGGACTAGCGGGAGGGACAGATACGCAGTATTTT. Its protein is CATSDPQHPGLAGGTDTQYF.

The chain has TRBV28 and TRBJ2-5; TRBD2 matches at 8 bases. J lost 11 bases, V lost 3 bases, and 14 bases had no gene match. In germline, CDR1 is MDHEN, CDR2 SYDVKM. The CDR3 extends over 15 amino acids. The CDR3 nucleotides read TGTGCCAGCAGTTTGCCCGGGACTAGTAGTCCAAAGCAGTACTTC. Translation gives CASSLPGTSSPKQYF. The complete variable domain, with remaining parts taken from reference TRBV28 and TRBJ2-5, reads DVKVTQSSRYLVKRTGEKVFLECVQDMDHENMFWYRQDPGLGLRLIYFSYDVKMKEKGDIPEGYSVSREKKERFSLILESASTNQTSMYLCASSLPGTSSPKQYFGPGTRLLVL.

This chain uses TRBV29-1 with TRBJ1-1; 9 nucleotides match TRBD1. J was trimmed by 7 bases and V by 4 bases; bases with no gene match: 4. The germline gives CDR1 SQVTM, CDR2 ANQGSEA. CDR3 length: 12 amino acids. This chain's CDR3 is CSVAGQGVEAFF. For the CDR3, the DNA is TGCAGCGTTGCGGGACAGGGTGTTGAAGCTTTCTTT.